These T cell receptor beta chains were read from a single sample in a study of metastatic and nonmetastatic thyroid tumors. MiXCR reprocessed the PCR reads for TCRdb. The sample lists a few thousand clones, under 45% occurring once. The sequencing sample was made of adjacent normal tissue. All receptors come from a male donor with papillary thyroid cancer or a benign thyroid nodule (not recorded which). Some clones in this sample may be carry-over from other donors' samples. Each CDR3 is given with its conserved first and last residue. The order of the fields is clone size, D gene, V gene, J gene, CDR3 protein, CDR3 DNA. D genes are given only for firm matches. Some rows have no size entry. The others give once, few or many, or a class for an expanded clone.

.,.,TRBV6-2/TRBV6-3,TRBJ1-6,CASSYSLHPGGTLHF,TGTGCCAGCAGTTACTCTCTTCATCCCGGAGGCACCCTCCACTTT
few,.,TRBV7-9,TRBJ1-2,CASSPDRGDYGYTF,TGTGCCAGCAGCCCGGACAGAGGGGACTATGGCTACACCTTC
.,.,TRBV20-1,TRBJ1-5,CSAEGRDGGYQPQHF,TGCAGTGCCGAGGGTAGGGACGGTGGGTATCAGCCCCAGCATTTT
.,.,TRBV4-1,TRBJ2-7,CASSPQAGGGSDEQYF,TGCGCCAGCAGCCCCCAGGCCGGGGGCGGGAGCGACGAGCAGTACTTC
few,TRBD2,TRBV27,TRBJ2-7,CASSIIAGPYEQYF,TGTGCCAGCAGCATTATAGCGGGGCCCTACGAGCAGTACTTC
.,.,TRBV2,TRBJ1-1,CASTKRRDPSHTEAFF,TGTGCCAGCACCAAAAGAAGGGACCCATCTCACACTGAAGCTTTCTTT
few,TRBD1,TRBV6-2/TRBV6-3,TRBJ1-2,CASSYPTDRGRYWDGYTF,TGTGCCAGCAGTTACCCGACGGACAGGGGACGATATTGGGATGGCTACACCTTC
once,.,TRBV7-6,TRBJ1-3,CASSLVPSGGSGNTIYF,TGTGCCAGCAGCTTAGTTCCCTCCGGCGGCTCTGGAAACACCATATATTTT
few,.,TRBV6-1,TRBJ2-3,CASGRPTQYF,TGTGCCAGCGGACGGCCTACGCAGTATTTT
.,TRBD1,TRBV18,TRBJ2-1,CASSPRDRVRHNEQFF,TGTGCCAGCTCACCGAGGGACAGGGTGAGACACAATGAGCAGTTCTTC
.,TRBD2,TRBV11-1,TRBJ2-3,CASSYSGLAGTDTQYF,TGTGCCAGCAGTTATTCGGGACTAGCGGGCACAGATACGCAGTATTTT
once,TRBD1,TRBV7-9,TRBJ2-1,CASTSLQTGGDEQFF,TGTGCCAGCACCTCTCTTCAGACAGGGGGTGATGAGCAGTTCTTC
.,TRBD2,TRBV12-3/TRBV12-4,TRBJ2-1,CASRERGVEQFF,TGTGCCAGCAGGGAACGGGGGGTTGAGCAGTTCTTC
.,TRBD1,TRBV20-1,TRBJ1-4,CSARGTVNEKLFF,TGCAGTGCTAGGGGGACAGTAAATGAAAAACTGTTTTTT
.,TRBD2,TRBV11-2,TRBJ2-2,CASSLDAGLAGKAGELFF,TGTGCCAGCAGCTTAGATGCGGGCCTAGCGGGAAAAGCCGGGGAGCTGTTTTTT
few,TRBD2,TRBV6-2/TRBV6-3,TRBJ2-4,CASSGLAGGDIQYF,TGTGCCAGCAGCGGACTAGCGGGAGGTGACATTCAGTACTTC
few,TRBD2,TRBV12-3/TRBV12-4,TRBJ2-1,CASSLAGGLNNEQFF,TGTGCCAGCAGTTTGGCGGGAGGTCTAAACAATGAGCAGTTCTTC